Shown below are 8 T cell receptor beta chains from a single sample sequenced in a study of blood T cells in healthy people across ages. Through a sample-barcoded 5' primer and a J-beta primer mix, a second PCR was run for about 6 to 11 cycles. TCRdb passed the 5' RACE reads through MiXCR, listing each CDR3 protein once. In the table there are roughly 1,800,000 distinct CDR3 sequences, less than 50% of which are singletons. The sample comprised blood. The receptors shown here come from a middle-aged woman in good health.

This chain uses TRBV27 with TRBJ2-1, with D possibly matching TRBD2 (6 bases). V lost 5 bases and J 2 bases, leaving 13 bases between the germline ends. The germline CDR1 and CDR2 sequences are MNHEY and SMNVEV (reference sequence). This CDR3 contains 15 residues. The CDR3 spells CASSIPGLTYNEQFF. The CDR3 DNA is TGTGCCAGCAGTATCCCGGGACTGACCTACAATGAGCAGTTCTTC.

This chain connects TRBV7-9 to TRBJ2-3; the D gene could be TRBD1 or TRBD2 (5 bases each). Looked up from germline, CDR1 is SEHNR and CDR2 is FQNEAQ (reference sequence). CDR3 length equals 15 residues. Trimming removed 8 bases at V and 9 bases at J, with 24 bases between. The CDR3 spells CASGEVGASRVTQYF. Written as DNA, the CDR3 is TGTGCCAGCGGCGAAGTCGGGGCCTCCAGGGTCACGCAGTATTTT.

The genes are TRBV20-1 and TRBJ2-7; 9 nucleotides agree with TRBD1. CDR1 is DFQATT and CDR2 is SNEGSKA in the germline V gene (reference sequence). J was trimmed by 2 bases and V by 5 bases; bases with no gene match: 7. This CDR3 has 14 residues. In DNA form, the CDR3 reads TGCAGTGCTTTTGACAGGGGGGCCACCTACGAGCAGTACTTC. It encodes CSAFDRGATYEQYF.

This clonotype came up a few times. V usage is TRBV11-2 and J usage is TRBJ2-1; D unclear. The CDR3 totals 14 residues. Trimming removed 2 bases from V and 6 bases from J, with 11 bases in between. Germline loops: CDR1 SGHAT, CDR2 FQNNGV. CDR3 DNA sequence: TGTGCCAGCAGCTTAATTCCTCAAACCAATGAGCAGTTCTTC. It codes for CASSLIPQTNEQFF.

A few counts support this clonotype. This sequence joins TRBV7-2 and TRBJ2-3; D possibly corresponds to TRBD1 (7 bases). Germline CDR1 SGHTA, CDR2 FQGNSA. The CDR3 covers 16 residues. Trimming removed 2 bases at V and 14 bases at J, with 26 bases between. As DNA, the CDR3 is TGTGCCAGCAGCTTAATAGGCAGGGGGAAAGCGGAGGGCCGGTATTTT. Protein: CASSLIGRGKAEGRYF.

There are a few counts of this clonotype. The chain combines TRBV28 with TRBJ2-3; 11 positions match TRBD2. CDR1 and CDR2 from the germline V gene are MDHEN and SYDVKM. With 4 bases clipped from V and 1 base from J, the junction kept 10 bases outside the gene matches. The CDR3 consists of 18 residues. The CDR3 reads CASSWPGLAEAGTDTQYF. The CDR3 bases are TGTGCCAGCAGTTGGCCGGGACTAGCGGAGGCTGGCACAGATACGCAGTATTTT.

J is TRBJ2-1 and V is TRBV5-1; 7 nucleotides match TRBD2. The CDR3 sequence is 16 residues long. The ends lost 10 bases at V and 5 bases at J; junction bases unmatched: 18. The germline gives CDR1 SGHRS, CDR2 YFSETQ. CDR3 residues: CAQNWGGRTRNNEQFF. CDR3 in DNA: TGCGCCCAAAACTGGGGGGGGAGAACCCGCAACAATGAGCAGTTCTTC.

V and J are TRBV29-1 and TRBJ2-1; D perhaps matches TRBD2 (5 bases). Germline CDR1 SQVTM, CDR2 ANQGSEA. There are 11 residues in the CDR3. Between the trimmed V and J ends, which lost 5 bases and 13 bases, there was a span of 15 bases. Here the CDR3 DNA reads TGCAGCGTTCAGGTGGAGGAGACCCAGTTCTTC. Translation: CSVQVEETQFF.